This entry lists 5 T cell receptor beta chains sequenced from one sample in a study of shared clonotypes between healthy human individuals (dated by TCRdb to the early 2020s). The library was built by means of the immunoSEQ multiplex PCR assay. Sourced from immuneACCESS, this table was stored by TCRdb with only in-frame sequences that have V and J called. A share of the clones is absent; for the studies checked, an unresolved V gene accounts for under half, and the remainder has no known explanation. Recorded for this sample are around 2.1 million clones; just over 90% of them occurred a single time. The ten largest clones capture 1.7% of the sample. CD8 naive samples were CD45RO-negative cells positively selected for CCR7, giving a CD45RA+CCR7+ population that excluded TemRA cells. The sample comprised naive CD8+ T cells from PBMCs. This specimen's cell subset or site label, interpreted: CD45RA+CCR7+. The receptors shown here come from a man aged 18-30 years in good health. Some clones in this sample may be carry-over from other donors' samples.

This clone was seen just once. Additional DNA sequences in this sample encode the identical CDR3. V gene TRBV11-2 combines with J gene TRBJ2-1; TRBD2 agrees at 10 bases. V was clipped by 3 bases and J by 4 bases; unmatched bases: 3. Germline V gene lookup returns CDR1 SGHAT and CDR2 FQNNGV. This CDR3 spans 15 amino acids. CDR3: CASSLLAGVYNEQFF. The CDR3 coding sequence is TGTGCCAGCAGCTTGCTAGCGGGGGTTTACAATGAGCAGTTCTTC.

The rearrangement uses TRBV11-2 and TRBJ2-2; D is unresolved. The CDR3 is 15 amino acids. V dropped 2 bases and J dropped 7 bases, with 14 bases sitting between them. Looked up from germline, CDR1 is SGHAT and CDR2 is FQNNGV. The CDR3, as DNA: TGTGCCAGCAGCTTATCACGGCAGGCCGGCGGGGAGCTGTTTTTT. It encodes CASSLSRQAGGELFF.

As DNA, the CDR3 is TGCGCCAGCAGCCAACGGCGACAGAATAATTCACCCCTCCACTTT. It is translated as CASSQRRQNNSPLHF. The gene calls are TRBV4-1 and TRBJ1-6; D possibly corresponds to TRBD1 (5 bases). The germline V and J ends were trimmed by 2 bases and 5 bases, with 10 bases remaining between them. Germline-derived CDR1 and CDR2 are MGHRA and YSYEKL. The CDR3 totals 15 residues.

In DNA form, the CDR3 reads TGTGCCAGCAGTTACCGGGTATACACCGGGGAGCTGTTTTTT. This sequence encodes CASSYRVYTGELFF. This chain uses TRBV27 with TRBJ2-2; D uncertain. This CDR3 is 14 amino acids long. CDR1 MNHEY and CDR2 SMNVEV come from the germline V gene (reference sequence). V lost 4 bases and J 3 bases, leaving 9 bases between the germline ends.

CDR3: CASSEPSAGGEETQYF. Written as DNA, the CDR3 is TGTGCCAGCAGCGAACCATCGGCAGGGGGCGAGGAGACCCAGTACTTC. V usage is TRBV9 and J usage is TRBJ2-5; 8 bases fit TRBD1. V trimming: 3 bases; J trimming: 5 bases; junction bases outside the gene matches: 12. The CDR3 is 16 amino acids. Germline CDR1 SGDLS, CDR2 YYNGEE.